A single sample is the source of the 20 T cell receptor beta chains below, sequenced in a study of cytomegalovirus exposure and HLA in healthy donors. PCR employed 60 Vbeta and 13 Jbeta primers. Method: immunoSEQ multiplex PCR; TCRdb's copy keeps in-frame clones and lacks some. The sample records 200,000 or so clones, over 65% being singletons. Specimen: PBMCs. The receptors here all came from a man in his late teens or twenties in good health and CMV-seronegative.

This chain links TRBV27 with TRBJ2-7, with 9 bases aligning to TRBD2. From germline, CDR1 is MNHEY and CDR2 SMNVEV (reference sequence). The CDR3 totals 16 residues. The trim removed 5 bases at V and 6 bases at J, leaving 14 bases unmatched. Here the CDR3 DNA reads TGTGCCAGCAGTATGGGCGGGAGGGCCGGGTTACGCGAGCAGTACTTC. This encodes CASSMGGRAGLREQYF.

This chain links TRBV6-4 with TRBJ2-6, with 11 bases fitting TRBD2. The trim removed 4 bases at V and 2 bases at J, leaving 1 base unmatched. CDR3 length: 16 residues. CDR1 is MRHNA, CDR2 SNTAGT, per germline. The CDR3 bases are TGTGCCAGCAGTGTAGCGGGAGGGCCTGGGGCCAACGTCCTGACTTTC. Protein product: CASSVAGGPGANVLTF.

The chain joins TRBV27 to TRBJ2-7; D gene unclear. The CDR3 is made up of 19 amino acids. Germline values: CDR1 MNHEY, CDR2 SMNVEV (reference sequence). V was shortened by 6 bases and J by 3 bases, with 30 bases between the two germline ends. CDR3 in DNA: TGTGCCAGCAGCCTTTTCCGAAGGAGCGCAACAACTGCTAACTACGAGCAGTACTTC. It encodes CASSLFRRSATTANYEQYF.

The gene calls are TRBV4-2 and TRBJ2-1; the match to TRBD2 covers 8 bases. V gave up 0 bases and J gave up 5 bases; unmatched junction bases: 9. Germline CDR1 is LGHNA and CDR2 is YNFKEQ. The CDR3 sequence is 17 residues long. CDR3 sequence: CASSQDRVSGTNNEQFF. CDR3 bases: TGTGCCAGCAGCCAAGATAGAGTTAGCGGGACCAACAATGAGCAGTTCTTC.

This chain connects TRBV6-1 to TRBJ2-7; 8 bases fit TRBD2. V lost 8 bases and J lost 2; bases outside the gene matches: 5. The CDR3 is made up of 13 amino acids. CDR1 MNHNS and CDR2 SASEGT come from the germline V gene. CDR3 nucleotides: TGTGCCAGCGGGCCGGGGGGGACCTACGAGCAGTACTTC. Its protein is CASGPGGTYEQYF.

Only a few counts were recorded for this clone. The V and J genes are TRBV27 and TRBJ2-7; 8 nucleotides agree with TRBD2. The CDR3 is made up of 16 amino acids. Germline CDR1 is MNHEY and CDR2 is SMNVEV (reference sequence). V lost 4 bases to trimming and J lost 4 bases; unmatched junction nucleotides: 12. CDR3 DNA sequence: TGTGCCAGCAGTTACGGGAGCGGGAGATTTTTTTACGAGCAGTACTTC. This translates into CASSYGSGRFFYEQYF.

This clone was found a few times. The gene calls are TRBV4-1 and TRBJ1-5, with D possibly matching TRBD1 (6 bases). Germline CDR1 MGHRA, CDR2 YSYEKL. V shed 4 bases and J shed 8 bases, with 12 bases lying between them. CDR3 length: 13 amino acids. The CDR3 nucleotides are TGCGCCAGCAGCCCAAACCACAGGGAGCCCCAGCATTTT. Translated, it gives CASSPNHREPQHF.

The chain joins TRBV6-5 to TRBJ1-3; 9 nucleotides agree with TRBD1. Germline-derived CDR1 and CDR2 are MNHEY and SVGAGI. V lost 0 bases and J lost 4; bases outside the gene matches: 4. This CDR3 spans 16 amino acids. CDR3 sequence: CASSYSGQGMGNTIYF. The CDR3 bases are TGTGCCAGCAGTTACTCAGGACAGGGGATGGGAAACACCATATATTTT.

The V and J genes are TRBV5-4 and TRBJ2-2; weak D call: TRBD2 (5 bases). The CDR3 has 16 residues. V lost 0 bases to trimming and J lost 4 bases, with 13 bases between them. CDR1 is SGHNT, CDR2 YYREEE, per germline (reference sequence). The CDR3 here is CASSLDPGSSTGELFF. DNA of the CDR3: TGTGCCAGCAGCTTGGATCCGGGATCAAGCACCGGGGAGCTGTTTTTT.

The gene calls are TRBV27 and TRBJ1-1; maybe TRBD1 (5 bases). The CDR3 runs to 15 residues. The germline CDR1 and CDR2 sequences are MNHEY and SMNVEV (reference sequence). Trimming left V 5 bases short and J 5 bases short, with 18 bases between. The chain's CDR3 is CASSPWGDLTTEAFF. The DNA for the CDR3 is TGTGCCAGCAGTCCCTGGGGGGACCTAACGACTGAAGCTTTCTTT.

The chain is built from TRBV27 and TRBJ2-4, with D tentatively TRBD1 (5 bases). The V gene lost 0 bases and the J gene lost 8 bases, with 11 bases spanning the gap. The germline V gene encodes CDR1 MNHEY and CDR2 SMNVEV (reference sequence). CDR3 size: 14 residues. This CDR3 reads CASSLSGLPDIQYF. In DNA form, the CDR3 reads TGTGCCAGCAGTTTATCGGGGCTCCCGGACATTCAGTACTTC.

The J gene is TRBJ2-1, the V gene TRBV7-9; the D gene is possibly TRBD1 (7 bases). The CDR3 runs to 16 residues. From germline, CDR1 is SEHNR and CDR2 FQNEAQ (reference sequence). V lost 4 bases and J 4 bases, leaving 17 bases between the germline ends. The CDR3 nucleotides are TGTGCCAGCAGCTCCTGGGGGGACAGTGGATACAATGAGCAGTTCTTC. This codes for CASSSWGDSGYNEQFF.

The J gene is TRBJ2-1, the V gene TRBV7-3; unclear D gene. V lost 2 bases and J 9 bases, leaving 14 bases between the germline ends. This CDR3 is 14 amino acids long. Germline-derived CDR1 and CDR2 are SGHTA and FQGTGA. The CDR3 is CASSLGVTGSEQFF. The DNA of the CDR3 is TGTGCCAGCAGCTTAGGAGTCACTGGATCTGAGCAGTTCTTC.

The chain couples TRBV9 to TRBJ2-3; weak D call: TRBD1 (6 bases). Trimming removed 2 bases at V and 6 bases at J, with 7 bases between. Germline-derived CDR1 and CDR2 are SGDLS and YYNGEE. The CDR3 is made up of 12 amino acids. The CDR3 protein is CASSVQGDTQYF. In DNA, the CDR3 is TGTGCCAGCAGCGTTCAGGGGGATACGCAGTATTTT.

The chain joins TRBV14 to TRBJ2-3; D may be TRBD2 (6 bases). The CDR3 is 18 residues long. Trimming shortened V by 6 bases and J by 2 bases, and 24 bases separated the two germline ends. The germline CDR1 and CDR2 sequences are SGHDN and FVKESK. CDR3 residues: CASRGLTGTSNNTDTQYF. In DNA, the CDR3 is TGTGCCAGCAGGGGATTGACCGGGACTTCCAACAACACAGATACGCAGTATTTT.

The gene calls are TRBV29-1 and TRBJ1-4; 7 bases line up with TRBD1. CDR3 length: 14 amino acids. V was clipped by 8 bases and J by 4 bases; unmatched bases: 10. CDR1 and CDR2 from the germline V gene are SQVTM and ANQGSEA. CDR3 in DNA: TGCAGCATCCAGGGGGGACAGAATAATGAAAAACTGTTTTTT. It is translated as CSIQGGQNNEKLFF.

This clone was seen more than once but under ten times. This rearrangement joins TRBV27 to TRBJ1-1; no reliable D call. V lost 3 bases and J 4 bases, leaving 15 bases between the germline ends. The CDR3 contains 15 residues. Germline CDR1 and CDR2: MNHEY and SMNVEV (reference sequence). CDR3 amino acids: CASSFKGSGATEAFF. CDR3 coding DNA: TGTGCCAGCAGTTTTAAGGGATCGGGAGCCACTGAAGCTTTCTTT.

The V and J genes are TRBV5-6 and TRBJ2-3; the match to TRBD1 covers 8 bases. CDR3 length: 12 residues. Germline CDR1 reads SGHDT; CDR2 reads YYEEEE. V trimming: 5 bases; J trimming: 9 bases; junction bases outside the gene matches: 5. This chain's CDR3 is CASRFTGGTQYF. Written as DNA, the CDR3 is TGTGCCAGCAGGTTTACAGGGGGGACGCAGTATTTT.

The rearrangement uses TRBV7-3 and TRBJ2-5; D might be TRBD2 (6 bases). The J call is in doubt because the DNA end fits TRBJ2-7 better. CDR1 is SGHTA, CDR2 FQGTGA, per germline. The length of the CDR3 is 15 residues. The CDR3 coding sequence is TGTGCCAGCAGCTTGACTCTGGCGGGATCCTACGAGCAGTACTTC. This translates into CASSLTLAGSYEQYF.

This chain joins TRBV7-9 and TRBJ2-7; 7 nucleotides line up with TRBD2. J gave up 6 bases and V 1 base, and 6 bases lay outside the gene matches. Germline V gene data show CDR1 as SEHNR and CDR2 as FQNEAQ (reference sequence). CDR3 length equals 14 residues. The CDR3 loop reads CASSLGAGVSEQYF. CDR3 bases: TGTGCCAGCAGCTTAGGGGCGGGAGTCTCCGAGCAGTACTTC.